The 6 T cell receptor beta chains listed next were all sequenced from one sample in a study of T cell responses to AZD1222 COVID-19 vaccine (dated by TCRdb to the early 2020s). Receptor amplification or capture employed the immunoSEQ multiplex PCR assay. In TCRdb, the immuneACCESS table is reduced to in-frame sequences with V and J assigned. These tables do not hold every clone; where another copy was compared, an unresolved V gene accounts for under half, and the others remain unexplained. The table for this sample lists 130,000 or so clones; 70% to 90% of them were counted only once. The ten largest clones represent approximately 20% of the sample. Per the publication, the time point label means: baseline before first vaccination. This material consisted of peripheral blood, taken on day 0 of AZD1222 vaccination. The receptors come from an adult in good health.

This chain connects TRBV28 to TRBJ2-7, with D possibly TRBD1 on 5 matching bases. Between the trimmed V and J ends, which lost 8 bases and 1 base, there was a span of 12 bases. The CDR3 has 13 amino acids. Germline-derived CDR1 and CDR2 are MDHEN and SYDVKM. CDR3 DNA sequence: TGTGCCAGCCGTGGGGCAGGGTCCTACGAGCAGTACTTC. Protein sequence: CASRGAGSYEQYF.

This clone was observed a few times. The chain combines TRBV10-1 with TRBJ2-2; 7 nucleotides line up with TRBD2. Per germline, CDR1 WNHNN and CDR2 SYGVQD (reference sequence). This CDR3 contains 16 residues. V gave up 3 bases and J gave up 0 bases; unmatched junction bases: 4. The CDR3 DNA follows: TGCGCCAGCAGTGACCCGGGACTATCGAACACCGGGGAGCTGTTTTTT. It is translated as CASSDPGLSNTGELFF.

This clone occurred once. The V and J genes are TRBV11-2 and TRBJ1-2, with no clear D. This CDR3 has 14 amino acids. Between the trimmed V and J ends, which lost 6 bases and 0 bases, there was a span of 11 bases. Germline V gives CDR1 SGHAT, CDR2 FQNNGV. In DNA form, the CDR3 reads TGTGCCAGCAGGCCTGCATTAACTAACTATGGCTACACCTTC. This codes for CASRPALTNYGYTF.

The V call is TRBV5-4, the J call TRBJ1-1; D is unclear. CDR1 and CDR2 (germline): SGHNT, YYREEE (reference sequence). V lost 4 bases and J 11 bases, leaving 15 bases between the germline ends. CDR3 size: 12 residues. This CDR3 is CASSQGPGEAFF. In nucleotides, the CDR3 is TGTGCCAGCAGCCAAGGGCCGGGTGAGGCTTTCTTT. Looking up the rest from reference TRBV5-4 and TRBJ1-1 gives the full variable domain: ETGVTQSPTHLIKTRGQQVTLRCSSQSGHNTVSWYQQALGQGPQFIFQYYREEENGRGNFPPRFSGLQFPNYSSELNVNALELDDSALYLCASSQGPGEAFFGQGTRLTVV.

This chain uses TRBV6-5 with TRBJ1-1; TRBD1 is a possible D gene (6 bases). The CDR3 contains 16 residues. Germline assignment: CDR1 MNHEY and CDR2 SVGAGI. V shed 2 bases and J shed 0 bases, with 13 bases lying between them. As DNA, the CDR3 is TGTGCCAGCAGTTACCGATCGACAGGATTGAACACTGAAGCTTTCTTT. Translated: CASSYRSTGLNTEAFF.

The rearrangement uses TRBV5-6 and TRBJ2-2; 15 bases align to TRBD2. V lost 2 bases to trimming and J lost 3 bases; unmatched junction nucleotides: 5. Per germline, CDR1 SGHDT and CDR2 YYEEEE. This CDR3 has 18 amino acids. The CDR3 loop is CASSFYGTSGGYTGELFF. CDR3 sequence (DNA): TGTGCCAGCAGCTTCTATGGGACTAGCGGGGGGTACACCGGGGAGCTGTTTTTT. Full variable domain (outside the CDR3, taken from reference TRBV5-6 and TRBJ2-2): DAGVTQSPTHLIKTRGQQVTLRCSPKSGHDTVSWYQQALGQGPQFIFQYYEEEERQRGNFPDRFSGHQFPNYSSELNVNALLLGDSALYLCASSFYGTSGGYTGELFFGEGSRLTVL.